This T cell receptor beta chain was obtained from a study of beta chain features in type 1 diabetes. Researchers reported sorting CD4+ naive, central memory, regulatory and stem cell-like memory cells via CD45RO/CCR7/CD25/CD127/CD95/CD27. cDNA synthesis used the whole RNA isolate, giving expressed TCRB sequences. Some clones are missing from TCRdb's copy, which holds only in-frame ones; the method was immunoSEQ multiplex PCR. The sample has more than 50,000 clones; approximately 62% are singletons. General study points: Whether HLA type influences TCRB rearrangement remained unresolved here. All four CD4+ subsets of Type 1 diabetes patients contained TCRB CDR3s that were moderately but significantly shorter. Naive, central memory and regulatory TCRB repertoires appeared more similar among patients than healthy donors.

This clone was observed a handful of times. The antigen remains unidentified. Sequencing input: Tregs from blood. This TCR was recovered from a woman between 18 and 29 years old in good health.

In DNA, the CDR3 is TGTGCCAGCAGGGTCTCGGGCAGGGGCTTTGGCTACACCTTC. Translation gives CASRVSGRGFGYTF. V and J are TRBV6-6 and TRBJ1-2; TRBD1 is a possible D gene (6 bases). The germline gives CDR1 MNHNY, CDR2 SVGAGI (reference sequence). This CDR3 has 14 amino acids. V dropped 6 bases and J dropped 7 bases, with 18 bases sitting between them.